The clone carrying this TCR beta chain came up a few times. The time point was: sample taken at primary tumor resection. Tumor, nontumor lung or frozen PBMC supplied whole RNA, sequenced without sorting. This entry comes from a study of spatial heterogeneity in lung cancer. Via MiXCR, TCRdb re-called the 5' RACE reads, giving one row per CDR3 protein. The table includes 35,000 to 55,000 distinct CDR3 sequences, roughly an eighth detected once. This receptor was obtained from a male donor with early-stage non-small cell lung cancer. This material consisted of PBMCs, taken at surgery.

CDR3 protein: CSARDQARGNEKLFF. CDR3 in DNA: TGCAGTGCTAGAGATCAGGCCCGCGGTAATGAAAAACTGTTTTTT. This sequence joins TRBV20-1 and TRBJ1-4, with D unclear. Germline V gene sequence: CDR1 DFQATT, CDR2 SNEGSKA (reference sequence). The CDR3 loop spans 15 amino acids. Trimming took 0 bases from V and 4 from J, leaving 12 bases between them.